These T cell receptor beta chains were read from a single sample in a study of blood T cell repertoires in COVID-19. The protocol was immunoSEQ multiplex PCR, while the TCRdb copy is restricted to in-frame clones and leaves out a portion. The sample has 320,000 or so clones, 87% seen once; the top ten hold 0.9% to 1.2%. The sequencing input was PBMCs or T cells enriched from blood (not recorded which). The receptors were gathered from a woman aged 25 to 39 who had recovered from COVID-19. Each CDR3 is given with its conserved first and last residue. The D gene is left open where the match is weak. Not all rows give a size; the values are once, few, many and, for expanded clones, a class.

abundance | d_gene | j_gene | v_gene | CDR3aa | CDR3nt
NA | NA | TRBJ1-5 | TRBV6-2/TRBV6-3 | CASSYSYQPQHF | TGTGCCAGCAGTTACAGCTATCAGCCCCAGCATTTT
NA | NA | TRBJ1-5 | TRBV25-1 | CASRASGAQHF | TGTGCCAGCAGGGCCTCGGGGGCCCAGCATTTT
NA | NA | TRBJ2-5 | TRBV9 | CASSRGEETQYF | TGTGCCAGCAGCCGGGGAGAAGAGACCCAGTACTTC
NA | NA | TRBJ2-7 | TRBV5-6 | CASSKSGSYEQYF | TGTGCCAGCAGCAAATCCGGGTCCTACGAGCAGTACTTC
NA | NA | TRBJ1-2 | TRBV6-5 | CASSLGPGGYTF | TGTGCCAGCAGTCTAGGACCGGGGGGCTACACCTTC
NA | TRBD1 | TRBJ1-4 | TRBV28 | CASSLPTGANEKLFF | TGTGCCAGCAGTTTACCGACAGGGGCTAATGAAAAACTGTTTTTT
NA | TRBD1 | TRBJ2-5 | TRBV5-1 | CASSRQGGQGETQYF | TGCGCCAGCAGTCGACAGGGGGGCCAAGGAGAGACCCAGTACTTC
NA | TRBD1 | TRBJ2-5 | TRBV2 | CASTWGTGADQETQYF | TGTGCCAGCACCTGGGGGACAGGGGCTGACCAAGAGACCCAGTACTTC
NA | NA | TRBJ1-6 | TRBV5-1 | CASSYMPGRERVSPLHF | TGCGCCAGCAGTTATATGCCGGGCAGGGAAAGGGTTTCACCCCTCCACTTT
NA | TRBD1 | TRBJ1-1 | TRBV7-9 | CASSFGQGVGEAFF | TGTGCCAGCAGCTTTGGACAGGGGGTTGGTGAAGCTTTCTTT
NA | NA | TRBJ1-1 | TRBV28 | CASQLNTEAFF | TGTGCCAGCCAATTGAACACTGAAGCTTTCTTT
NA | TRBD1 | TRBJ2-7 | TRBV5-1 | CASSLDRGPSEQYF | TGCGCCAGCAGCTTGGACAGGGGGCCCTCCGAGCAGTACTTC
NA | TRBD2 | TRBJ2-1 | TRBV6-2/TRBV6-3 | CASSLAGGPYNEQFF | TGTGCCAGCAGTCTAGCGGGGGGGCCATACAATGAGCAGTTCTTC
many | TRBD1 | TRBJ1-1 | TRBV5-8 | CASSFGQDVRAFF | TGTGCCAGCAGCTTTGGACAGGACGTGAGGGCTTTCTTT
few | NA | TRBJ1-5 | TRBV28 | CASSLMSGRGNQPQHF | TGTGCCAGCAGTTTAATGTCAGGCCGTGGCAATCAGCCCCAGCATTTT
NA | NA | TRBJ1-2 | TRBV28 | CASSSTINRTHRPGYTF | TGTGCCAGCAGTTCAACGATAAACAGGACGCATCGTCCCGGCTACACCTTC
NA | NA | TRBJ2-1 | TRBV3-1/TRBV3-2 | CASSQERPAKGDNEQFF | TGTGCCAGCAGCCAAGAAAGGCCCGCGAAGGGAGACAATGAGCAGTTCTTC
NA | NA | TRBJ2-2 | TRBV28 | CASSYRGGFGSGELFF | TGTGCCAGCAGCTACCGTGGGGGGTTCGGTTCCGGGGAGCTGTTTTTT
NA | TRBD1 | TRBJ2-1 | TRBV11-3 | CASSPPPGQGNNEQFF | TGTGCCAGCAGCCCACCCCCGGGACAGGGAAACAATGAGCAGTTCTTC
NA | TRBD2 | TRBJ2-5 | TRBV9 | CASNQLAGPQETQYF | TGTGCCAGCAATCAACTAGCGGGCCCGCAAGAGACCCAGTACTTC
NA | NA | TRBJ1-6 | TRBV21-1 | CASSRQTGPNSPLHF | TGTGCCAGCAGCAGACAGACAGGTCCTAATTCACCCCTCCACTTT
NA | TRBD1 | TRBJ1-1 | TRBV7-9 | CASSLTGDTEAFF | TGTGCCAGCAGCTTAACAGGGGACACTGAAGCTTTCTTT
NA | NA | TRBJ1-1 | TRBV2 | CATPPLGGEAFF | TGTGCCACTCCACCTTTAGGAGGCGAAGCTTTCTTT
NA | NA | TRBJ2-5 | TRBV7-9 | CASTSRGQLQETQYF | TGTGCCAGCACAAGTCGGGGACAACTACAAGAGACCCAGTACTTC
NA | NA | TRBJ1-5 | TRBV15 | CATSPAGGNQPQHF | TGTGCCACCTCCCCAGCGGGTGGCAATCAGCCCCAGCATTTT
NA | NA | TRBJ1-1 | TRBV4-1 | CASSQQGTEAFF | TGCGCCAGCAGCCAGCAGGGCACTGAAGCTTTCTTT
NA | TRBD1 | TRBJ2-3 | TRBV30 | CALRGARGQGAGDTQYF | TGTGCCCTAAGGGGAGCTCGGGGACAGGGGGCTGGAGATACGCAGTATTTT
few | NA | TRBJ2-7 | TRBV10-3 | CAIIAGSGEQYF | TGTGCCATCATTGCTGGGTCGGGAGAGCAGTACTTC
NA | NA | TRBJ1-5 | TRBV5-6 | CASSARGFSNQPQHF | TGTGCCAGCAGTGCGAGGGGGTTTAGCAATCAGCCCCAGCATTTT
NA | NA | TRBJ2-5 | TRBV5-1 | CASSLATAQETQYF | TGCGCCAGCAGCTTGGCAACAGCTCAAGAGACCCAGTACTTC
NA | TRBD1 | TRBJ1-6 | TRBV3-1/TRBV3-2 | CASSRGQGGSPLHF | TGTGCCAGCAGCCGGGGACAGGGTGGTTCACCCCTCCACTTT
NA | NA | TRBJ2-3 | TRBV4-3 | CASSQSQARTDTQYF | TGCGCCAGCAGCCAATCCCAGGCCCGCACAGATACGCAGTATTTT
NA | TRBD1 | TRBJ1-5 | TRBV28 | CASSTLDRERQPQHF | TGTGCCAGCAGTACACTTGACAGGGAGCGGCAGCCCCAGCATTTT
NA | TRBD2 | TRBJ2-3 | TRBV24-1 | CATSRGGGAADTQYF | TGTGCCACCAGCCGGGGCGGGGGGGCGGCAGATACGCAGTATTTT
NA | NA | TRBJ1-1 | TRBV30 | CAWSAGVNTEAFF | TGTGCCTGGAGTGCCGGGGTGAACACTGAAGCTTTCTTT
NA | NA | TRBJ1-1 | TRBV9 | CASSVDSYTEAFF | TGTGCCAGCAGCGTAGACAGCTACACTGAAGCTTTCTTT
NA | NA | TRBJ1-4 | TRBV3-1/TRBV3-2 | CASSQDGGYATNEKLFF | TGTGCCAGCAGCCAAGACGGGGGTTATGCAACTAATGAAAAACTGTTTTTT
NA | NA | TRBJ1-4 | TRBV19 | CASSGGRLLNEKLFF | TGTGCCAGTTCGGGGGGACGGCTCCTTAATGAAAAACTGTTTTTT
once | TRBD1 | TRBJ2-1 | TRBV11-2 | CASSSNRGKTYNEQFF | TGTGCCAGCAGCTCCAACAGGGGGAAGACCTACAATGAGCAGTTCTTC
NA | TRBD1 | TRBJ2-3 | TRBV29-1 | CSVVEQGAGDTQYF | TGCAGCGTTGTCGAACAGGGGGCTGGGGATACGCAGTATTTT
few | NA | TRBJ1-2 | TRBV27 | CASSAQTGHGYGYTF | TGTGCCAGCAGTGCCCAAACAGGGCATGGCTATGGCTACACCTTC
once | NA | TRBJ1-1 | TRBV30 | CAWSVAQGYANTEAFF | TGTGCCTGGAGTGTAGCTCAGGGATACGCGAACACTGAAGCTTTCTTT
once | TRBD1 | TRBJ2-4 | TRBV15 | CATSGGQGSPEIQYF | TGTGCCACCAGCGGGGGACAGGGATCCCCGGAGATTCAGTACTTC
NA | TRBD1 | TRBJ1-2 | TRBV24-1 | CATSDPGTGEAYGYTF | TGTGCCACCAGTGATCCCGGGACAGGGGAAGCGTATGGCTACACCTTC
NA | NA | TRBJ1-6 | TRBV30 | CAWRGRGSSYNSPLHF | TGTGCCTGGAGAGGTAGGGGGAGCTCCTATAATTCACCCCTCCACTTT